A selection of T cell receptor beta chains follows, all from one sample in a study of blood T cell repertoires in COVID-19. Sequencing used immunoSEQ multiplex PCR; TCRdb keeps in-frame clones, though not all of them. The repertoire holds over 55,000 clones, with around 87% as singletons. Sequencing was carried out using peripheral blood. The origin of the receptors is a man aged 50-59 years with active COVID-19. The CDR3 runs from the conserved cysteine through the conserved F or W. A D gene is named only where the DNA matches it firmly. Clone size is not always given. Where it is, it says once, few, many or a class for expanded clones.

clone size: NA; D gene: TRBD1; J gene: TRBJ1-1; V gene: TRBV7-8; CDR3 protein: CASSLALTRGPEAFF; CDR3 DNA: TGTGCCAGCAGCTTAGCGCTAACCAGGGGGCCTGAAGCTTTCTTT
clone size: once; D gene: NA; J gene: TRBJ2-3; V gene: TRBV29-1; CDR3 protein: CSVPRPGRSTDTQYF; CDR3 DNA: TGCAGCGTTCCCCGCCCCGGGAGAAGCACAGATACGCAGTATTTT
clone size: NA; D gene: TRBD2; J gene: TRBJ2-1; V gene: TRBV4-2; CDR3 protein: CASSQEPSGSNEQFF; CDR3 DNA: TGTGCCAGCAGCCAGGAGCCTAGCGGGAGTAATGAGCAGTTCTTC
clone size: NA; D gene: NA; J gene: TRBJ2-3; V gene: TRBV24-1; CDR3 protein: CATSSTGSGRSTDTQYF; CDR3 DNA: TGTGCCACCAGCTCCACCGGGAGTGGGCGAAGCACAGATACGCAGTATTTT
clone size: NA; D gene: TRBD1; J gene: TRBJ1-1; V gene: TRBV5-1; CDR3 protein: CASSSGQPNTEAFF; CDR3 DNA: TGCGCCAGCAGCTCGGGACAGCCGAACACTGAAGCTTTCTTT
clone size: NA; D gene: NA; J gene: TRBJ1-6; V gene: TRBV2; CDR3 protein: CASSRTVWNSPLHF; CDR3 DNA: TGTGCCAGCAGTCGGACAGTTTGGAATTCACCCCTCCACTTT
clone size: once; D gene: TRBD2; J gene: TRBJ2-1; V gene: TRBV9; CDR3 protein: CASSPTGAGTSGRARNEQFF; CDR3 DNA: TGTGCCAGCAGCCCTACAGGGGCCGGGACTAGCGGGAGGGCCCGTAATGAGCAGTTCTTC
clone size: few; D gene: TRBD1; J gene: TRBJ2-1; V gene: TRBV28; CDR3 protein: CASRIQGANYNEQFF; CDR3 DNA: TGTGCCAGCAGGATACAGGGGGCAAACTACAATGAGCAGTTCTTC
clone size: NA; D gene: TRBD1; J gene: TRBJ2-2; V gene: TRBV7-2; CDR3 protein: CASSLFRRGHRVTGELFF; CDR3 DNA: TGTGCCAGCAGCTTATTTCGCAGGGGGCATCGGGTCACCGGGGAGCTGTTTTTT
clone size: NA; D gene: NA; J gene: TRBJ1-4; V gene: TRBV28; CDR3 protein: CASSLPGLSEKLFF; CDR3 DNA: TGTGCCAGCAGTCTACCGGGACTCAGTGAAAAACTGTTTTTT
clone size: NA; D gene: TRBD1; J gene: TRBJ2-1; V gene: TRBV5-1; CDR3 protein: CASSLNRGSYNEQFF; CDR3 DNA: TGCGCCAGCAGCTTGAACAGGGGCTCCTACAATGAGCAGTTCTTC
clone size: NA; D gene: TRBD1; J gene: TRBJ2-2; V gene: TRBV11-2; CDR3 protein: CASTPTGGGAGELFF; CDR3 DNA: TGTGCCAGCACCCCGACAGGGGGCGGGGCCGGGGAGCTGTTTTTT
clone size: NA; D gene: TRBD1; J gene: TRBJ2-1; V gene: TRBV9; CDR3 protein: CASSVGQGEYNEQFF; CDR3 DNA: TGTGCCAGCAGCGTAGGACAGGGGGAATACAATGAGCAGTTCTTC